The present entry profiles one T cell receptor beta chain with its context. Its antigen is unknown. Base qualities are missing; no much larger clone stands one base away. Using the deep immunoSEQ assay, TCR CDR3 regions were amplified from genomic DNA by multiplex PCR. For each cell subset, the extracted genomic DNA was distributed evenly across all wells of several immunoSEQ 96-well plates, and each plate served as one replicate. Each replicate PCR for sorted subsets received roughly 0.2 ug genomic DNA, equal to 30,000 or so T cell genomes. Purified libraries were measured with a Qubit 3.0 fluorometer, size-checked on a Bioanalyzer 2100, and measured again with the KAPA Library Quantification kit. Every immunoSEQ 96-well plate was sequenced on a separate single-read 150-cycle Illumina NextSeq 550 flow cell. As for the authors' bioinformatics: Because only junctional sequences without quality scores were contained in the immunoSEQ output, filtering matching that applied to full-length reads could not be performed. Sequences were annotated with PyIR, a Python wrapper for IgBLAST v1.9, using IMGT germline references to assign V/J genes and CDR3. Reads were removed for weak V/J assignments (E-value above 1e-6), missing CDR3, stop codons, out-of-frame junctions, or ambiguous translated residues. V3J clonotypes were defined as sequences sharing an identical inferred V gene, J gene, and CDR3 amino acid sequence. The percentage overlap between two repertoires was calculated by dividing the number of shared unique clonotypes by the size of the smaller repertoire. Three approaches were used to assess repertoire richness: RTK rarefaction, the Chao1 estimator, and Recon v2.1 estimates of unobserved clonotypes. For all TCRbeta clonotypes obtained by the gDNA method from a few donors, generation probabilities were computed with OLGA. TCRdb's version of the immuneACCESS table is confined to in-frame rearrangements and falls short of the full clone set. An unresolved V gene accounts for under half of the shortfall where checked; the remainder is of unknown origin. That table furnishes V, J and clone size, whereas the DNA furnished D and trimming. The sample includes around 510,000 clones, with about 96% observed a single time. Clones ranked in the top ten supply nearly 0.065% of the sample.

These data belong to a study of shared clonotypes between healthy human individuals (dated by TCRdb to about 2020). General notes on the study: The cohort comprised two women and a few men aged 18 to 49 years. For each donor, three plates each were used for CD4 naive and CD4 memory, two plates were used for CD8 naive, and one plate was used for CD8 memory. To estimate repertoire size and how much clonotype sharing occurs between individuals, the study deeply sequenced the blood TCR repertoires of 4 to 6 healthy adults. Different laboratories and diverse techniques were used to prepare libraries and sequence TCR repertoires, to increase sequencing depth and limit assay-specific biases. Each donor's leukapheresis produced roughly between roughly 0.94 and 9.5 billion PBMCs. Findings and caveats that apply to the study as a whole: Clonotypes shared by all four sorted-subset donors showed higher generation probabilities than non-shared clonotypes. Based on pairwise subsampling, the degree of clonotype sharing among donors was expected to be affected by sequencing depth. Incomplete sequencing was indicated by rarefaction of sorted-subset datasets, despite the large sequencing depth. Sampling was limited to blood, and TCR repertoires in tissue likely differ from TCR repertoires in blood. The small number of donors limited the genetic and exposure-history diversity represented. When a handful of donors were compared, the shared fraction of clonotypes was around 5% for naive CD4, about 4% for naive CD8, 2% to 2.5% for memory CD4, and less than 0.45% for memory CD8. Larger estimated clonotype richness was generally found for naive subsets than for memory subsets.

Taken from cysteine to phenylalanine, the CDR3 has 15 residues. Just the 45-base CDR3 DNA is kept, in frame starting at base 1. V loses 2 bases, J loses 2 bases, and the germline ends lie 11 bases apart. The CDR1 and CDR2 encoded by the germline V gene are KGHSH and LQKENI. Donors were healthy HIV-negative adults with no recently reported acute infections or vaccinations. Only Caucasian adults living in Nashville, Tennessee, USA were represented among the donors. CD4+ T cells were enriched by magnetic negative selection, after which naive cells were positively selected on CD45RA and the negative fraction was taken as the memory subset. Blood was obtained by leukapheresis, after which PBMCs were separated by Ficoll-Histopaque density gradient centrifugation and cryopreserved in liquid nitrogen vapor phase. Analytical flow cytometry was used to check the purity and quantity of each magnetically sorted T cell population. Each sorted fraction had its genomic DNA isolated and then quantified by UV absorbance on a Nanodrop 2000c.

The source material was naive CD4+ T cells sorted from blood. The cell subset or site label here, explained by the study, means: CD45RA+ positively selected. The rearranged chain carries TRBV18 and TRBJ2-3, with no D gene named confidently. This clonotype was sampled from a woman aged 25 to 45 in good health. CDR3 reads: CASSPFKPTTDTQYF. At the DNA level, the sequence is TGTGCCAGCTCACCATTCAAACCTACCACAGATACGCAGTATTTT.